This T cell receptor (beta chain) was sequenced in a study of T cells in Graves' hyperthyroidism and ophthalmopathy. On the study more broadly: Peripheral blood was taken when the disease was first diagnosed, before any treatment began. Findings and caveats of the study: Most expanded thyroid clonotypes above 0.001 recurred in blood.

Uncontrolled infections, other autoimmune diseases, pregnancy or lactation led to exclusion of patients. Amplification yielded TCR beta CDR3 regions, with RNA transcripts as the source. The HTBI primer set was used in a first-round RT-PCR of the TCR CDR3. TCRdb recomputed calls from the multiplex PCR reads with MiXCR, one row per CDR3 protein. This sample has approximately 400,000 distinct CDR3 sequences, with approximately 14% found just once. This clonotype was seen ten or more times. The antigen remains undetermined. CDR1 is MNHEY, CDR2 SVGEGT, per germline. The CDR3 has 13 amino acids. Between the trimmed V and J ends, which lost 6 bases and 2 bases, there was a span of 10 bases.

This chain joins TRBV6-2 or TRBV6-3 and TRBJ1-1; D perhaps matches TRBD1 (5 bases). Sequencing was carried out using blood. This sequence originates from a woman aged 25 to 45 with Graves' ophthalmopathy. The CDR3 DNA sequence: TGTGCCAGCAGCATGACAGAAAACACTGAAGCTTTCTTT. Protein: CASSMTENTEAFF.